This TCR beta chain was identified during a study of blood T cell repertoires in COVID-19. Whole-study context: COVID-19 samples collected from the United States, Italy and Spain covered acute and convalescent phases. The cDNA or gDNA used as material had been derived from T cells, B-cell-depleted T cells, or PBMCs.

This table comes from immunoSEQ multiplex PCR, and its TCRdb copy is limited to in-frame clones, with some not included. Here the sample spans some 370,000 clones, roughly 89% being singletons. Trimming cost V 1 base and J 5 bases; bases outside gene matches: 14. CDR3 length equals 17 residues. Germline CDR1 is SGHTA and CDR2 is FQGNSA. The sequence came from a man aged 18 to 29 with active or convalescent COVID-19. V is TRBV7-2 and J is TRBJ2-7, with 7 bases aligning to TRBD2. The sequencing sample was made of peripheral blood. The CDR3 nucleotides read TGTGCCAGCAGCTTAGAGACGCTGTTCACTAGCGCCAACGAGCAGTACTTC. Encoded protein: CASSLETLFTSANEQYF.